This T cell receptor (beta chain) was captured by sequencing in a study of cytomegalovirus exposure and HLA in healthy donors. This CDR3 region has 14 residues. CDR1 and CDR2 from the germline V gene are SQVTM and ANQGSEA. 60 Vbeta and 13 Jbeta primers were used in PCR. The method was immunoSEQ multiplex PCR; TCRdb's version includes in-frame clones alone and lacks a portion of them. The data show approximately 200,000 clones, with roughly 80% seen just once and about 0.2% held by the top ten. Input material: PBMCs. The rearrangement links TRBV29-1 to TRBJ2-5; 15 nucleotides agree with TRBD2. The J call may be faulty, since TRBJ2-7 better matches the DNA end. The receptor comes from a girl aged 2 to 9 in good health and CMV-seronegative. CDR3 in amino acids: CSVAPGLAGGEQYF. CDR3 nucleotide sequence: TGCAGCGTGGCCCCGGGACTAGCGGGAGGCGAGCAGTACTTC.